This T cell receptor (beta chain) was captured by sequencing in a study of blood T cell repertoires in COVID-19. The table lists this clone with a count of one. Using immunoSEQ multiplex PCR, the repertoire was profiled, and TCRdb retains in-frame clones only, with some absent. The sample includes about 190,000 clones, around 82% of them seen just once. Germline CDR1 and CDR2: LNHDA and SQIVND (reference sequence). The CDR3 spans 17 residues. J gave up 2 bases and V 4 bases, and 13 bases lay outside the gene matches. Specimen: PBMCs or T cells enriched from blood (not recorded which). The receptor comes from a woman aged 55-69 years with acute COVID-19. The gene calls are TRBV19 and TRBJ1-1, with 7 bases matching TRBD1. The CDR3, as DNA: TGTGCCAGTAGTACGCCTGGAGGGGGCTATCCTAACACTGAAGCTTTCTTT. It is translated as CASSTPGGGYPNTEAFF.